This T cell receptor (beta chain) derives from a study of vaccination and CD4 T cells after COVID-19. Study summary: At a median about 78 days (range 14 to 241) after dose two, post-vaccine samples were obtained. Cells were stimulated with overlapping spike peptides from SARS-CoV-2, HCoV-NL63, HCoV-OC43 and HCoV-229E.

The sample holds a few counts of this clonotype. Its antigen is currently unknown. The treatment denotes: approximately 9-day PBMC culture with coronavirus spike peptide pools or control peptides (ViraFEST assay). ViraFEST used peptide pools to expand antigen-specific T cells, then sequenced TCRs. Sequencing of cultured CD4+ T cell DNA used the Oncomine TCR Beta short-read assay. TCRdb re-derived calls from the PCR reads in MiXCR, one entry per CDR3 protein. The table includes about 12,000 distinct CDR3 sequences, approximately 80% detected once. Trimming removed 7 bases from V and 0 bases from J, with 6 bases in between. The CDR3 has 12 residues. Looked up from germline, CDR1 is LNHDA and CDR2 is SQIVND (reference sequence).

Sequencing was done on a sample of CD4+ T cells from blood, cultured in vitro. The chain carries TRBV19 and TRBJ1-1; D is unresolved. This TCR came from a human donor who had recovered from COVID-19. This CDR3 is CASKGMNTEAFF. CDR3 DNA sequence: TGTGCCAGTAAAGGCATGAACACTGAAGCTTTCTTT.